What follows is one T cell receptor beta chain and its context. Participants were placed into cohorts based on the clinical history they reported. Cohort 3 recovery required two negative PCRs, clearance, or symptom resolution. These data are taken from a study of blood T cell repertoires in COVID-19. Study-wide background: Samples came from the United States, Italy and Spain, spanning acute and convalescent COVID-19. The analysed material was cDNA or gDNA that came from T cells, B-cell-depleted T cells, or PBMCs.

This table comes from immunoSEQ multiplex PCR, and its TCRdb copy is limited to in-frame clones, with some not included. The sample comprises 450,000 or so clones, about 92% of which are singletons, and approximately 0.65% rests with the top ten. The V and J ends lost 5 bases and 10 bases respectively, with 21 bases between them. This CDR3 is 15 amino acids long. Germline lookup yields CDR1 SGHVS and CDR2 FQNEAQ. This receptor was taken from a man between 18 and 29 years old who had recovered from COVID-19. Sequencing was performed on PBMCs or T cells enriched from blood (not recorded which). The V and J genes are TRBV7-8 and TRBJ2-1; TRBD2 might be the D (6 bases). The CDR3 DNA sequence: TGTGCCAGCAGCCTAGAGACTAGTACGTCGTGGGAGCAGTTCTTC. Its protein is CASSLETSTSWEQFF.